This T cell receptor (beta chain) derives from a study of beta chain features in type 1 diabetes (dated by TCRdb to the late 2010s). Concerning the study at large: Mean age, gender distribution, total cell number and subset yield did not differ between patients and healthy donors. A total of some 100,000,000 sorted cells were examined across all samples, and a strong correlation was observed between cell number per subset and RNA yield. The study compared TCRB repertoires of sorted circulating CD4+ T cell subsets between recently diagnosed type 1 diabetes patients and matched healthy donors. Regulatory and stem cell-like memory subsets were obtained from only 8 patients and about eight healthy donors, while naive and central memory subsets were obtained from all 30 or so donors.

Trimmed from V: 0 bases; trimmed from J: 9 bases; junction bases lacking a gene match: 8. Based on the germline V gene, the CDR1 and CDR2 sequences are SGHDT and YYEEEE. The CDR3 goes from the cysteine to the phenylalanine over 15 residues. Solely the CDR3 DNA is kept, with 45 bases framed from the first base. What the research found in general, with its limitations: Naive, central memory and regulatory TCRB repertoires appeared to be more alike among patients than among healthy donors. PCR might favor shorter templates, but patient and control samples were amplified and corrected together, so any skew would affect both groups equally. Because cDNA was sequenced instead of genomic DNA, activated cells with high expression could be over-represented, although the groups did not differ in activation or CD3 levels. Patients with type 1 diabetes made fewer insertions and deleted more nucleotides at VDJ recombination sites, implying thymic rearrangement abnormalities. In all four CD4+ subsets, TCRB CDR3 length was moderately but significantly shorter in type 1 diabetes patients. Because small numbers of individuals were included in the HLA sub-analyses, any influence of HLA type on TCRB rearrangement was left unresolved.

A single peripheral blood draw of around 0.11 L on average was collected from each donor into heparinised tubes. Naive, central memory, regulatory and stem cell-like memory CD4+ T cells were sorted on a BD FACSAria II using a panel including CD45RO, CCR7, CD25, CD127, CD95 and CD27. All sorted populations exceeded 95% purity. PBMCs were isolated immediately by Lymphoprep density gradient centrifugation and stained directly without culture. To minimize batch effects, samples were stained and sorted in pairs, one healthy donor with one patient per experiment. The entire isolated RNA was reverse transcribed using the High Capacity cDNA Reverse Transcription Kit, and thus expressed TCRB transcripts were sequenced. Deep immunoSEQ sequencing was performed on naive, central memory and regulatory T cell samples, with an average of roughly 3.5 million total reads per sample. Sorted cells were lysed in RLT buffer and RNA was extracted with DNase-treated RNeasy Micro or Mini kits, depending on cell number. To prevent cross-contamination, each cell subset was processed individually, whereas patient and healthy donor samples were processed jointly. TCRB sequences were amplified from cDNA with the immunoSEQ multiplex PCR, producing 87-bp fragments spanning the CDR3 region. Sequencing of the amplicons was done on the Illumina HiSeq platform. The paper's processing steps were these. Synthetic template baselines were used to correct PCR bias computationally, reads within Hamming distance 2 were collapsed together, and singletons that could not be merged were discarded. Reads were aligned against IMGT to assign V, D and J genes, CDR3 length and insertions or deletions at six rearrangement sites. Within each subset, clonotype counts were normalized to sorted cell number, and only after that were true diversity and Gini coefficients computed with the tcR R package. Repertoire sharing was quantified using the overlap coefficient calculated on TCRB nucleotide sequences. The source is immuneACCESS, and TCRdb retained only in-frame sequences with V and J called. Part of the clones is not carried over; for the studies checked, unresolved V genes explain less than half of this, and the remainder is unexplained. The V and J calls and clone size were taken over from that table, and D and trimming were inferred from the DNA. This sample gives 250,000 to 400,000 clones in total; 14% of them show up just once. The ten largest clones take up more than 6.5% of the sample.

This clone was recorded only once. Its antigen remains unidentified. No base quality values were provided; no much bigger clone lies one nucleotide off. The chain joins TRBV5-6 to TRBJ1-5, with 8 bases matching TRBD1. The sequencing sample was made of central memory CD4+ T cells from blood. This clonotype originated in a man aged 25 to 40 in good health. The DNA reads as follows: TGTGCCAGCAGCTTGGGGGGACAGGTAAGTCGGCCCCAGCATTTT. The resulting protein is CASSLGGQVSRPQHF.